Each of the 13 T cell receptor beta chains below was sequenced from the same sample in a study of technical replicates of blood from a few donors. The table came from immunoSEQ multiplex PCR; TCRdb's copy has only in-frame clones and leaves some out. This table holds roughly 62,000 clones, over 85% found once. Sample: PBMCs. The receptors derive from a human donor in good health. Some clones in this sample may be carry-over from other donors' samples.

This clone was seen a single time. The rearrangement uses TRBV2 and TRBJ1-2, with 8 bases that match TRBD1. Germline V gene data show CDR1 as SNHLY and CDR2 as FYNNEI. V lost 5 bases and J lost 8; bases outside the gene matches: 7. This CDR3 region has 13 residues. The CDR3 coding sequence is TGTGCCAGCAGTCGAGGACAGGGAGGCGGCTACACCTTC. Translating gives CASSRGQGGGYTF.

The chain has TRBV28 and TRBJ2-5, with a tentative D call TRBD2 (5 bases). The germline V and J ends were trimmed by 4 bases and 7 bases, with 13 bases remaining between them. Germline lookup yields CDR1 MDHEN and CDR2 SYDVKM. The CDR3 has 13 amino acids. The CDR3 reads CASSSGTMGTQYF. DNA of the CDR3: TGTGCCAGCAGTTCGGGAACGATGGGGACCCAGTACTTC. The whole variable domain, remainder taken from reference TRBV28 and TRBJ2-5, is DVKVTQSSRYLVKRTGEKVFLECVQDMDHENMFWYRQDPGLGLRLIYFSYDVKMKEKGDIPEGYSVSREKKERFSLILESASTNQTSMYLCASSSGTMGTQYFGPGTRLLVL.

Here the CDR3 DNA reads TGTGCCATCAGTCAGGGGGGTCTACTTAACTATGGCTACACCTTC. Protein sequence: CAISQGGLLNYGYTF. This chain connects TRBV10-3 to TRBJ1-2, with 7 bases that match TRBD1. Per the germline V gene, CDR1 is ENHRY and CDR2 is SYGVKD. CDR3 length: 15 amino acids. With V trimmed by 5 bases and J by 1 base, 7 bases remained unmatched.

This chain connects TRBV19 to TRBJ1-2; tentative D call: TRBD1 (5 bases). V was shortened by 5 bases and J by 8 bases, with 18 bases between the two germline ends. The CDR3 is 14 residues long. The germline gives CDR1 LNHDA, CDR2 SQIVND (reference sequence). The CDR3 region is CASSSLTDRLGYTF. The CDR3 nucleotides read TGTGCCAGTAGTTCCTTGACAGACCGATTAGGCTACACCTTC. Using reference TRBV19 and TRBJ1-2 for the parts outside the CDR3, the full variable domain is DGGITQSPKYLFRKEGQNVTLSCEQNLNHDAMYWYRQDPGQGLRLIYYSQIVNDFQKGDIAEGYSVSREKKESFPLTVTSAQKNPTAFYLCASSSLTDRLGYTFGSGTRLTVV.

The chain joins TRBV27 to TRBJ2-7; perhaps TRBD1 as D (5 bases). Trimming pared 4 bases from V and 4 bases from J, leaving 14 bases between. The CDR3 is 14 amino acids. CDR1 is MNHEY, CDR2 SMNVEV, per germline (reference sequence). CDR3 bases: TGTGCCAGCAGTTCGCAGGACACCTTATACGAGCAGTACTTC. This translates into CASSSQDTLYEQYF.

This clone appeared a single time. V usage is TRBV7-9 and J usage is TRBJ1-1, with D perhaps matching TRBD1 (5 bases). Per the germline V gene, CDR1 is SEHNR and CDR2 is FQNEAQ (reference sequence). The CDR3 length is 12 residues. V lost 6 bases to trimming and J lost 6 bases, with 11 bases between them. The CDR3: CASSQGASEAFF. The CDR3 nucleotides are TGTGCCAGCAGTCAAGGGGCATCTGAAGCTTTCTTT.

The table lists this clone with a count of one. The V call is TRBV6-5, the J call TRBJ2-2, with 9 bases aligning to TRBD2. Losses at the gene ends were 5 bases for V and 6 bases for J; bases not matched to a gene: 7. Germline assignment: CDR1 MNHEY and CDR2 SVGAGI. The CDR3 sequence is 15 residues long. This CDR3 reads CASSRGGAGAGELFF. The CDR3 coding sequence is TGTGCCAGCAGTCGCGGGGGGGCCGGGGCCGGGGAGCTGTTTTTT.

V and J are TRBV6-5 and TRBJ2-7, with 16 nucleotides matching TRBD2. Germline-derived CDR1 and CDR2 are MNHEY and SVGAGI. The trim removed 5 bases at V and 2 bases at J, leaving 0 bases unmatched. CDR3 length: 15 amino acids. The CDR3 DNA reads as TGTGCCAGCAGTGGGACTAGCGGGGGGGCCTACGAGCAGTACTTC. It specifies CASSGTSGGAYEQYF.

CDR3 residues: CASSRGLAGGYQETQYF. The CDR3 nucleotides read TGTGCCAGCAGCCGAGGACTAGCGGGGGGGTACCAAGAGACCCAGTACTTC. The gene calls are TRBV7-9 and TRBJ2-5; 15 bases match TRBD2. The germline V gene has CDR1 SEHNR and CDR2 FQNEAQ (reference sequence). With V trimmed by 5 bases and J by 0 bases, 4 bases remained unmatched. CDR3 size: 17 residues.

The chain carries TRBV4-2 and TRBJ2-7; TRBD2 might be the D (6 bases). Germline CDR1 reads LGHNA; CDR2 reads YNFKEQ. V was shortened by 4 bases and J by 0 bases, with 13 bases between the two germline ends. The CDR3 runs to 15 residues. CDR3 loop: CASSLTGESSYEQYF. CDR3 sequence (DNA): TGTGCCAGCAGCCTAACGGGGGAGAGCTCCTACGAGCAGTACTTC.

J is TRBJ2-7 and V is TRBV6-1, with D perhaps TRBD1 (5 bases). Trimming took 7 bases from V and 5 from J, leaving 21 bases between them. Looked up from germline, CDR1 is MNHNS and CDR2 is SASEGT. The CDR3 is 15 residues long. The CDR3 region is CASTMIQGLPNEQYF. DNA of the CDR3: TGTGCCAGCACCATGATTCAGGGTCTCCCCAACGAGCAGTACTTC.

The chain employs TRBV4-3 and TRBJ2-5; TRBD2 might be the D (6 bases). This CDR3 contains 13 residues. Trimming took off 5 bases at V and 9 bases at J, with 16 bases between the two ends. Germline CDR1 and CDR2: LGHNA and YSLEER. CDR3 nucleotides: TGCGCCAGCAGCTCGGGACTGGATAAGGCCCAGTACTTC. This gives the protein CASSSGLDKAQYF.

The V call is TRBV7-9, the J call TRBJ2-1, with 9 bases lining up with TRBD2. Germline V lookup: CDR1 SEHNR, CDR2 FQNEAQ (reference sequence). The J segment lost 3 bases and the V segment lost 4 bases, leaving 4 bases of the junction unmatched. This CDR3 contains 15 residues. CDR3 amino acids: CASSSSGRNYNEQFF. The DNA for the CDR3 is TGTGCCAGCAGCTCAAGCGGGAGGAACTACAATGAGCAGTTCTTC.